At least ten counts were recorded for the clone carrying this TCR beta chain. What it binds is unknown. Trimming removed 4 bases from V and 4 bases from J; junction bases left unmatched: 11. From germline, CDR1 is SGHKS and CDR2 YYEKEE (reference sequence). The CDR3 length is 16 residues. 5'RACE with 10-nucleotide random UMIs generated the cDNA. TCRdb reanalysed the 5' RACE reads using MiXCR and keeps one entry per CDR3 protein. The table has tens of thousands of distinct CDR3 sequences, 5% to 7% seen once. This record comes from a study of neurological immune-mediated disorders. Overall study results and limits: The greatest degree of TCR clonal expansion was observed in HTLV-1-associated myelopathy, with the lowest in multiple sclerosis, below that of healthy controls.

Sorted libraries came from around 1 million CD4+ or CD8+ T cells. The sequenced material came from CD8+ T cells from blood. The TCR was taken from a man younger than 35 in good health. This chain joins TRBV5-5 and TRBJ1-2; 9 bases are a match to TRBD1. Here the CDR3 reads CASSAGDRELGYGYTF. The CDR3 nucleotides read TGTGCCAGCAGCGCAGGGGACAGGGAATTGGGCTATGGCTACACCTTC.